This TCR beta chain was found in a study of Graves' ophthalmopathy and Graves' hyperthyroidism. RNA transcripts provided the template for amplifying TCR beta CDR3 regions. Second-round multiplex PCR came after first-round RT-PCR with HTBI primers. Using its own MiXCR run on the multiplex PCR reads, TCRdb lists one record per CDR3 protein. The data show roughly 500,000 distinct CDR3 sequences, over 13% seen once. Germline V CDR1 and CDR2: GTSNPN, SVGIG (reference sequence). Trimming removed 1 base from V and 3 bases from J; junction bases left unmatched: 4. The CDR3 has 15 amino acids. Ophthalmopathy donors showed moderate-to-severe activity, CAS ≥3, NOSPECS ≥4 and a duration under 3 months.

This sequence joins TRBV30 and TRBJ2-5; 11 bases line up with TRBD2. Sequencing used blood. The sequence was collected from a woman under 40 with Graves' ophthalmopathy. CDR3 protein: CAWSGTGLAEETQYF. DNA of the CDR3: TGTGCCTGGAGTGGAACGGGACTAGCGGAAGAGACCCAGTACTTC.